The rows below give T cell receptor beta chains drawn from one sample of a study of T cell responses to AZD1222 COVID-19 vaccine. The protocol was immunoSEQ multiplex PCR, while the TCRdb copy is restricted to in-frame clones and leaves out a portion. The sample carries roughly 120,000 clones, 89% recorded once. The input for sequencing was peripheral blood, taken on day 0 of AZD1222 vaccination. All receptors come from an adult in good health. CDR3s leave out the opening cysteine and the closing phenylalanine or tryptophan. Fields, in order: CDR3 length, J gene, D gene, V gene, CDR3 protein. D genes are given only for firm matches.

len: 13; j_gene: TRBJ1-2; d_gene: NA; v_gene: TRBV24-1; CDR3aa: ATSDLHQGLDGYT
len: 13; j_gene: TRBJ2-7; d_gene: TRBD2; v_gene: TRBV9; CDR3aa: ASSVSSGFFYEQY
len: 13; j_gene: TRBJ1-6; d_gene: NA; v_gene: TRBV5-1; CDR3aa: ASSLTPSLNSPLH
len: 12; j_gene: TRBJ1-6; d_gene: NA; v_gene: TRBV3-1/TRBV3-2; CDR3aa: ASSHNLNNSPLH
len: 12; j_gene: TRBJ1-1; d_gene: NA; v_gene: TRBV7-9; CDR3aa: ASSLRQENTEAF
len: 12; j_gene: TRBJ1-1; d_gene: NA; v_gene: TRBV4-2; CDR3aa: ASRLVDVNTEAF
len: 13; j_gene: TRBJ1-1; d_gene: NA; v_gene: TRBV7-9; CDR3aa: ASSPYTSPNTEAF
len: 13; j_gene: TRBJ1-4; d_gene: NA; v_gene: TRBV28; CDR3aa: ASNTPDLAGEKLF
len: 12; j_gene: TRBJ2-3; d_gene: NA; v_gene: TRBV7-2; CDR3aa: ASSPQRGTDTQY
len: 11; j_gene: TRBJ2-5; d_gene: NA; v_gene: TRBV18; CDR3aa: ASSPTFSETQY
len: 13; j_gene: TRBJ2-1; d_gene: TRBD2; v_gene: TRBV7-2; CDR3aa: ASTPGGSGRNEQF
len: 13; j_gene: TRBJ1-5; d_gene: NA; v_gene: TRBV5-1; CDR3aa: ASSLTGNNNQPQH
len: 10; j_gene: TRBJ1-3; d_gene: NA; v_gene: TRBV10-3; CDR3aa: ATQQGPNTIY
len: 13; j_gene: TRBJ1-2; d_gene: NA; v_gene: TRBV7-2; CDR3aa: ASSFYGRPNYGYT
len: 12; j_gene: TRBJ1-5; d_gene: NA; v_gene: TRBV2; CDR3aa: ASVGTNSNQPQH
len: 15; j_gene: TRBJ2-7; d_gene: TRBD1; v_gene: TRBV18; CDR3aa: ASSPGTGGVFSHEQY
len: 11; j_gene: TRBJ2-1; d_gene: NA; v_gene: TRBV19; CDR3aa: ASSTRSYNEQF
len: 14; j_gene: TRBJ2-1; d_gene: TRBD2; v_gene: TRBV5-1; CDR3aa: ASSLEASGNYNEQF
len: 12; j_gene: TRBJ1-4; d_gene: NA; v_gene: TRBV5-1; CDR3aa: ASSFRPNNEKLF
len: 14; j_gene: TRBJ1-3; d_gene: TRBD1; v_gene: TRBV5-1; CDR3aa: ASSSTGGAFGNTIY
len: 12; j_gene: TRBJ1-6; d_gene: TRBD1; v_gene: TRBV27; CDR3aa: ASSPGQGYSPLH
len: 14; j_gene: TRBJ1-1; d_gene: NA; v_gene: TRBV5-5; CDR3aa: ASSLWGTIMNTEAF
len: 12; j_gene: TRBJ1-6; d_gene: TRBD1; v_gene: TRBV30; CDR3aa: AWSRGQDNSPLH
len: 13; j_gene: TRBJ1-6; d_gene: NA; v_gene: TRBV15; CDR3aa: ATSRVWAENSPLH
len: 13; j_gene: TRBJ1-5; d_gene: NA; v_gene: TRBV7-8; CDR3aa: ASSLGPGGNQPQH
len: 12; j_gene: TRBJ2-2; d_gene: NA; v_gene: TRBV19; CDR3aa: ASSAGRARGELF
len: 10; j_gene: TRBJ1-5; d_gene: NA; v_gene: TRBV18; CDR3aa: ASSLQGQDQH
len: 11; j_gene: TRBJ2-3; d_gene: NA; v_gene: TRBV5-4; CDR3aa: ASSLMITDTQY
len: 10; j_gene: TRBJ2-1; d_gene: NA; v_gene: TRBV29-1; CDR3aa: SVEVPYNEQF
len: 12; j_gene: TRBJ1-2; d_gene: NA; v_gene: TRBV5-1; CDR3aa: ASSPQETNYGYT
len: 13; j_gene: TRBJ2-7; d_gene: NA; v_gene: TRBV10-2; CDR3aa: ASSESGGSFYEQY
len: 9; j_gene: TRBJ2-5; d_gene: TRBD1; v_gene: TRBV29-1; CDR3aa: SVEDQGQVY
len: 10; j_gene: TRBJ2-3; d_gene: NA; v_gene: TRBV6-5; CDR3aa: ASGTTSDTQY
len: 15; j_gene: TRBJ2-7; d_gene: TRBD2; v_gene: TRBV27; CDR3aa: ASSVGGFGGGPHEQY
len: 12; j_gene: TRBJ1-4; d_gene: NA; v_gene: TRBV2; CDR3aa: ASSEGGPNEKLF
len: 12; j_gene: TRBJ1-5; d_gene: NA; v_gene: TRBV15; CDR3aa: ATSSSYSNQPQH
len: 10; j_gene: TRBJ2-7; d_gene: NA; v_gene: TRBV19; CDR3aa: ASRDASYEQY
len: 13; j_gene: TRBJ1-5; d_gene: NA; v_gene: TRBV7-2; CDR3aa: ASSLFRGSNQPQH
len: 12; j_gene: TRBJ1-2; d_gene: NA; v_gene: TRBV19; CDR3aa: ASSIQGALRGYT
len: 12; j_gene: TRBJ2-2; d_gene: NA; v_gene: TRBV11-3; CDR3aa: ASSAGQNTGELF
len: 12; j_gene: TRBJ2-4; d_gene: NA; v_gene: TRBV5-1; CDR3aa: ASSLEGEGDIQY
len: 11; j_gene: TRBJ1-5; d_gene: NA; v_gene: TRBV12-3/TRBV12-4; CDR3aa: ASSLSGATPQH
len: 13; j_gene: TRBJ2-3; d_gene: NA; v_gene: TRBV3-1/TRBV3-2; CDR3aa: ASSQIWAAGDTQY
len: 11; j_gene: TRBJ1-5; d_gene: NA; v_gene: TRBV30; CDR3aa: AWSTSFNQPQH
len: 13; j_gene: TRBJ2-2; d_gene: TRBD1; v_gene: TRBV2; CDR3aa: ASSERTGGAGELF
len: 9; j_gene: TRBJ2-1; d_gene: NA; v_gene: TRBV20-1; CDR3aa: SGQGINEQF
len: 12; j_gene: TRBJ1-6; d_gene: NA; v_gene: TRBV6-6; CDR3aa: ATTPGGGDSPLH
len: 12; j_gene: TRBJ1-2; d_gene: NA; v_gene: TRBV7-2; CDR3aa: ASSFLWGQNGYT
len: 13; j_gene: TRBJ1-5; d_gene: NA; v_gene: TRBV6-2/TRBV6-3; CDR3aa: ASSFAQGRGQPQH
len: 12; j_gene: TRBJ2-1; d_gene: NA; v_gene: TRBV5-1; CDR3aa: ASSLGPNYNEQF
len: 11; j_gene: TRBJ2-2; d_gene: NA; v_gene: TRBV15; CDR3aa: ATSRGNTGELF
len: 13; j_gene: TRBJ2-2; d_gene: TRBD1; v_gene: TRBV6-5; CDR3aa: ASRLRDRNTGELF
len: 17; j_gene: TRBJ2-6; d_gene: TRBD1; v_gene: TRBV27; CDR3aa: ASSALDRGTTSGANVLT
len: 11; j_gene: TRBJ1-5; d_gene: NA; v_gene: TRBV7-3; CDR3aa: ASSFGPNQPQH